One sample yielded the 6 T cell receptor beta chains listed below, sequenced in a study of CD8 T cells in ankylosing spondylitis. A single record per CDR3 protein comes from TCRdb applying MiXCR to the 5' RACE reads. Found here are about 240,000 distinct CDR3 sequences, around 9.2% of them singletons; the top ten hold 6.5% to 7%. The sequencing sample was made of blood, either unsorted or a sorted T cell fraction (not recorded which). All receptors come from a male donor with ankylosing spondylitis or in good health (not recorded which).

On this clonotype itself: A much larger clonotype is one base distant, so this may be a read error. J is TRBJ1-4 and V is TRBV5-1, with D unresolved. Looked up from germline, CDR1 is SGHRS and CDR2 is YFSETQ. This CDR3 contains 13 residues. The CDR3 reads CANSLNQNEKLFF. The CDR3 DNA reads as TGCGCCAACAGCTTAAACCAAAATGAAAAACTGTTTTTT.

This clonotype has at least ten counts. This chain connects TRBV19 to TRBJ2-1, with D uncertain. V was clipped by 0 bases and J by 3 bases, with 6 bases between them. Per germline, CDR1 LNHDA and CDR2 SQIVND (reference sequence). There are 14 residues in the CDR3. The CDR3: CASSIDPRYNEQFF. For the CDR3, the DNA is TGTGCCAGTAGTATAGACCCCCGCTACAATGAGCAGTTCTTC.

The rearrangement uses TRBV12-3 or TRBV12-4 and TRBJ2-2; D possibly corresponds to TRBD2 (6 bases). V lost 7 bases to trimming and J lost 1 base, with 16 bases between them. This CDR3 has 16 amino acids. The CDR3 bases are TGTGCCAGCACCATTCGGGGTAGCGGGAACACCGGGGAGCTGTTTTTT. This sequence encodes CASTIRGSGNTGELFF.

This clonotype was seen a handful of times. The chain uses TRBV3-1 and TRBJ2-2; D remains ambiguous. The V end was cut by 0 bases, the J end by 2 bases, with 7 bases between. The germline V gene encodes CDR1 LGHDT and CDR2 YNNKEL (reference sequence). CDR3 length: 15 residues. The CDR3 loop is CASSQDQYNTGELFF. The CDR3 bases are TGTGCCAGCAGCCAAGATCAGTATAACACCGGGGAGCTGTTTTTT.

This clonotype turned up a few times. The chain has TRBV27 and TRBJ2-7; perhaps TRBD2 as D (6 bases). This CDR3 is 19 amino acids long. V was clipped by 2 bases and J by 0 bases, with 23 bases between them. Germline V gene sequence: CDR1 MNHEY, CDR2 SMNVEV (reference sequence). DNA of the CDR3: TGTGCCAGCAGTTTAAACGGGGGACCGGGCAGGGCTATCTCCTACGAGCAGTACTTC. This sequence encodes CASSLNGGPGRAISYEQYF.

This clonotype occurred many times. The CDR3 here is CASSPDRANYGYTF. CDR3 coding DNA: TGTGCCAGCAGTCCGGACAGGGCAAACTATGGCTACACCTTC. The V and J genes are TRBV27 and TRBJ1-2; TRBD1 agrees at 8 bases. The CDR3 extends over 14 amino acids. Germline lookup yields CDR1 MNHEY and CDR2 SMNVEV (reference sequence). Losses at the gene ends were 5 bases for V and 2 bases for J; bases not matched to a gene: 4.